This note documents a single T cell receptor (beta chain) sequence. The target antigen is unknown. The germline CDR1 and CDR2 sequences are LGHNA and YSLEER. The CDR3 is made up of 14 amino acids. V was pared by 0 bases and J by 3 bases, with 8 bases between. The source of the sample is a study of T-cell memory formation after mild COVID-19. Study results and caveats: Clones shrinking from day 15 to 85 showed even CD4/CD8 mixes; later expanders tilted CD4+.

TCRdb reprocessed the 5' RACE reads via MiXCR and lists one record per CDR3 protein. This sample yields about 560,000 distinct CDR3 sequences, of which 17% are seen a single time; roughly 8.2% belongs to the top ten. The chain has TRBV4-3 and TRBJ1-2; D is unclear. The material sequenced was PBMCs or a T cell subset sorted from them (not recorded which). The receptor was isolated from an adult woman who had mild COVID-19 (a few samples of this study predate the infection). Cell type and time point are not known. This CDR3 is CASSQDSLDYGYTF. CDR3 nucleotide sequence: TGCGCCAGCAGCCAAGATTCCCTAGACTATGGCTACACCTTC.